Below, one T cell receptor (beta chain) is given with its context. TCRdb passed the RT-PCR reads through MiXCR, listing each CDR3 protein once. The table has about 680,000 distinct CDR3 sequences, more than 13% seen once. The CDR3 length is 12 residues. Germline-derived CDR1 and CDR2 are LGHDT and YNNKEL (reference sequence). The V end lost 2 bases, the J end lost 7 bases, and 9 bases lay between the germline ends. V gene TRBV3-1 combines with J gene TRBJ2-7, with D maybe TRBD2 (5 bases). Sample: memory CD4+ T cells from blood. The TCR comes from a female donor in good health, serving as a healthy control. The CDR3 nucleotides read TGTGCCAGCAGCCAATGGGAGAGTGAGCAGTACTTC. Protein sequence: CASSQWESEQYF.